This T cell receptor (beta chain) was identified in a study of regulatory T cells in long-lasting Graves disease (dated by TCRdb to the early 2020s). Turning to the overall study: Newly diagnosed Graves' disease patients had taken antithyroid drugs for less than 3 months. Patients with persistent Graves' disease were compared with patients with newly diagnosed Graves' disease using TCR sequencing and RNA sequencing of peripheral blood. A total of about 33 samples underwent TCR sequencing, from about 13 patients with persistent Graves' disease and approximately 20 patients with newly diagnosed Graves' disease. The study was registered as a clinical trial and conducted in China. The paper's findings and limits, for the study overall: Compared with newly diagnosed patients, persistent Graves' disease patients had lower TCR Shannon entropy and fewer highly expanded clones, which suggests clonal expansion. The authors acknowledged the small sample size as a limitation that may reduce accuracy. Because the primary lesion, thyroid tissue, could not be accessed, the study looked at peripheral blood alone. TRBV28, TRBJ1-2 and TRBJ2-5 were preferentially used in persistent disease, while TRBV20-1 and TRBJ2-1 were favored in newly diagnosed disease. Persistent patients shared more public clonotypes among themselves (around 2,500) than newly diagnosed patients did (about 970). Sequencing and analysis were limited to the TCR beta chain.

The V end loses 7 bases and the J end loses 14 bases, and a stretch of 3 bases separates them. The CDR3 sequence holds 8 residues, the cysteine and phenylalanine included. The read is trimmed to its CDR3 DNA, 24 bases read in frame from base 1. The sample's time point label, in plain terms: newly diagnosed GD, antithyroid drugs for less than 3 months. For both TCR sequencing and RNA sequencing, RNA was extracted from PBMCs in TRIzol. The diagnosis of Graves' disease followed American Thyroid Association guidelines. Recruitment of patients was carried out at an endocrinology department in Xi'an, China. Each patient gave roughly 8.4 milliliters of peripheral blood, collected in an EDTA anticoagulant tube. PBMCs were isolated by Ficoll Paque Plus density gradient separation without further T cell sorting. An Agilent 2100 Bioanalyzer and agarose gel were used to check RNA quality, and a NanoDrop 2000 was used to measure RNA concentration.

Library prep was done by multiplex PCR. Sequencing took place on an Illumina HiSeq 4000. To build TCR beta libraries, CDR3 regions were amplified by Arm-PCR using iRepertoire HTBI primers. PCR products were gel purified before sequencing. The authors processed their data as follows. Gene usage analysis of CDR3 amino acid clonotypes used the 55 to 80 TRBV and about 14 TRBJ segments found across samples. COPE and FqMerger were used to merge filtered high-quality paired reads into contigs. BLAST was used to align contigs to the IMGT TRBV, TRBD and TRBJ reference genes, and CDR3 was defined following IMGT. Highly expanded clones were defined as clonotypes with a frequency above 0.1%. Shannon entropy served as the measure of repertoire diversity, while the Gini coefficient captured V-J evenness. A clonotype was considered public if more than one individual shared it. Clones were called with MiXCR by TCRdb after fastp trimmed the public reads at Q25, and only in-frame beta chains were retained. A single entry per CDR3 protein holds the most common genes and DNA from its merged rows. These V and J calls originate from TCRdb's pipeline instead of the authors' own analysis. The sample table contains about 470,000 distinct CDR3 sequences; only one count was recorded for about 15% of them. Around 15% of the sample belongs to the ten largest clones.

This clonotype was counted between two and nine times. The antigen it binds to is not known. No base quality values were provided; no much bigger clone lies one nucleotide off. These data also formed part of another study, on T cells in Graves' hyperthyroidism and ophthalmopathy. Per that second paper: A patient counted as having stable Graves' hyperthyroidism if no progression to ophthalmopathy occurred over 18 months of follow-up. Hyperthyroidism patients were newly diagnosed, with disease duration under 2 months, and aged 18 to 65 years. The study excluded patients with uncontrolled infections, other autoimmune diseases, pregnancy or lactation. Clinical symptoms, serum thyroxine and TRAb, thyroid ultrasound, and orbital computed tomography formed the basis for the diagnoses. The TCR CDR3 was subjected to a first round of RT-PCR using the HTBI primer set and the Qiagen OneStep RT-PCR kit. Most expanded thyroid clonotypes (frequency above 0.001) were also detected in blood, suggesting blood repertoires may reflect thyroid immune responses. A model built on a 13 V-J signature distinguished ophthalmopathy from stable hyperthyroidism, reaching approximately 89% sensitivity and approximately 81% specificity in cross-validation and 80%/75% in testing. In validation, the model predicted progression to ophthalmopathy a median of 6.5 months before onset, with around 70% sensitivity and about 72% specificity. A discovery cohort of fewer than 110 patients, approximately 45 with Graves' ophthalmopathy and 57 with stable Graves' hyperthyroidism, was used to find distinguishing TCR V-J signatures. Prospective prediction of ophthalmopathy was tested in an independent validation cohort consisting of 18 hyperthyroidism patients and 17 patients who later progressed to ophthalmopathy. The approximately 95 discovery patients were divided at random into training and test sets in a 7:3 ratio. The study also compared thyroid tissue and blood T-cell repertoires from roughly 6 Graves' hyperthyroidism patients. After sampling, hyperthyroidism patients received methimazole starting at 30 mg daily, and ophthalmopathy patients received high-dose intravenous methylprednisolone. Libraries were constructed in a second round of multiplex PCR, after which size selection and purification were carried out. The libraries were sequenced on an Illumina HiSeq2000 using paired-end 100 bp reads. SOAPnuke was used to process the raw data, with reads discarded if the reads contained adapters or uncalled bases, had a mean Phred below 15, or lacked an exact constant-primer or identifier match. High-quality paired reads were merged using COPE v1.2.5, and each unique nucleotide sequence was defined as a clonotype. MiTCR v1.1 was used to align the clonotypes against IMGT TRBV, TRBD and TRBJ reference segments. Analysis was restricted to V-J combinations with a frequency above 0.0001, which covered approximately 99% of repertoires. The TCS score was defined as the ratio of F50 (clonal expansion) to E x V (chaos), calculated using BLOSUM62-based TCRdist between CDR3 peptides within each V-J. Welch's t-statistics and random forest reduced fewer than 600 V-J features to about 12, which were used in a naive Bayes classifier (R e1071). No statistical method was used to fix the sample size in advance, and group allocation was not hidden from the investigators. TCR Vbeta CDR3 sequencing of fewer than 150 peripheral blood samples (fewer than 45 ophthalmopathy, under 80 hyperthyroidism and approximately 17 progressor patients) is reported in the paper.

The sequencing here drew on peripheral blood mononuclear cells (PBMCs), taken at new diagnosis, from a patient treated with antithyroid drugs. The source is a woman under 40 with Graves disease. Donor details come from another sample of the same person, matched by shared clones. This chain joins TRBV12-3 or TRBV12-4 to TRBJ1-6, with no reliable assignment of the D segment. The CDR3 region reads CASKSLHF. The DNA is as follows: TGTGCCAGCAAGTCCCTCCACTTT.